The T cell receptor beta chain under discussion was sequenced for a study of blood T cell repertoires in COVID-19 (dated by TCRdb to about 2020). For the study in its entirety: The collaborator samples originated in the United States, Italy and Spain and spanned the acute and convalescent phases of COVID-19. The samples were drawn from two sources: the first 160 participants of the ongoing ImmuneRACE study, and 950 to 1,500 subjects contributed by 6 global collaborators. The material from the prospective study consisted of cDNA or gDNA derived from T cells, B-cell-depleted T cells, or PBMCs. Sample metadata almost always included a de-identified subject ID, COVID-19 status, age in years and sex. Subjects who had been exposed to COVID-19, were actively infected with it, or had recovered from it provided the deeply sampled blood TCRbeta repertoires that made up the dataset. A freely available public database, intended as a resource for researchers studying the immune response to SARS-CoV-2, is where the repertoires were released. HLA class I and class II types, where available, came from metadata supplied by the sample provider rather than from assay-based typing.

Results the study describes overall, beyond this receptor: The amount of clinical and demographic metadata varied by source and participant and was provided uncurated.

Participants in the prospective study were aged 18 to 89 years, lived in over 20 United States geographic areas, and enrolled through a virtual design. Cohort assignment in the prospective study relied on participant-reported clinical history from a screening survey and a study questionnaire. Recovered participants in ImmuneRACE Cohort 3 were defined as having two consecutive negative NP/OP PCR tests, clearance from a healthcare professional, or resolution of symptoms. In the prospective study, whole blood, serum and a nasopharyngeal or oropharyngeal swab were collected from each participant by mobile phlebotomists. Over a roughly two-month period, participants in the prospective study had the option of providing additional blood draws and questionnaires. Prospective study blood samples were shipped either frozen or at room temperature before DNA extraction. Concerning this clone itself: Which antigen it targets is not known. The input lacks base qualities; no much larger clone sits a single base away.

TCRbeta CDR3 regions were amplified from genomic DNA using the immunoSEQ Assay, a bias-controlled multiplex PCR. The authors' pipeline ran thus. The number of nucleated cells in each sample was estimated by amplification of reference gene primers within the assay. To quantify the absolute abundance of each unique TCRbeta CDR3 rearrangement, sequence reads were collapsed and filtered. For each sample, productive Simpson clonality was calculated by taking the square root of Simpson's diversity index across productive rearrangements. The immuneACCESS repertoire file appears here via TCRdb, limited to in-frame rearrangements. These files lack a portion of the clones; in checked studies, under half of the deficit traces to unresolved V genes, and the cause of the others is not known. D and trimming come from the DNA, and the V and J calls and clone size come from that table. The table for this sample lists approximately 350,000 clones; more than 80% of them were counted only once. The ten top clones hold approximately 1% of the sample.

From the germline V gene, CDR1 is KGHSH and CDR2 is LQKENI. The CDR3 runs 17 amino acids, cysteine and phenylalanine included. Just the 51-base CDR3 DNA is kept, in frame starting at base 1. Unmatched junction bases come to 5, with V trimmed by 2 bases and J by 0 bases. The sequence was obtained from a man aged 18 to 29 who had recovered from COVID-19. Sequencing was performed on PBMCs or T cells enriched from blood (not recorded which). The chain is made from TRBV18 and TRBJ1-3, with 9 bases matching TRBD1. The sequenced DNA is TGTGCCAGCTCACCATCCCCGGGACAGGGCTCTGGAAACACCATATATTTT. Its protein is CASSPSPGQGSGNTIYF.